This record concerns one T cell receptor (beta chain) sequence. Its cognate antigen is unknown. Described treatment: oral pan-JAK inhibitor, 5-10 mg twice daily. The data belong to a study of CD8+ T cells in alopecia areata. About the study: The SALT score measured affected scalp surface percentage in treated patients. The study's findings and limits: The study also sequences resident alphabeta T cells of normal skin in scalp samples.

Sequencing templates came from extracted RNA that was reverse transcribed into cDNA. TCRdb keeps only in-frame clones here, not all; method: immunoSEQ multiplex PCR. The sample has roughly 190,000 clones; roughly 60% are singletons. The CDR3 loop spans 15 amino acids. Germline trimming cut 8 bases from V and 1 base from J; bases unmatched to any gene: 10. Germline V gene lookup returns CDR1 LNHNV and CDR2 YYDKDF (reference sequence). Specimen: CD4+ T cells sorted from blood, collected at week 24, from a patient treated with tofacitinib. The chain has TRBV15 and TRBJ2-5; 7 nucleotides match TRBD2. This TCR derives from a human donor with alopecia areata. CDR3 DNA: TGTGCCACCGAAAAAGGACTAGAACCCCAAGAGACCCAGTACTTC. Translating it yields CATEKGLEPQETQYF.